These 9 T cell receptor beta chains were all obtained from the same sample, sequenced in a study of shared clonotypes between healthy human individuals. CD8 cells classed as naive were CD45RO-negative and positively selected for CCR7, excluding terminally differentiated effector memory CD45RA+ cells. Some clones are missing from TCRdb's copy, which holds only in-frame ones; the method was immunoSEQ multiplex PCR. The sample holds around 1,900,000 clones; about 94% are singletons and the top ten take more than 1.5%. The sequenced material came from naive CD8+ T cells from PBMCs. These TCRs come from a man aged 18 to 30 in good health. Some clones in this sample may be carry-over from other donors' samples.

The chain couples TRBV7-8 to TRBJ1-1; 8 bases fit TRBD1. The CDR3 totals 14 residues. CDR1 is SGHVS, CDR2 FQNEAQ, per germline. Losses at the gene ends were 4 bases for V and 3 bases for J; bases not matched to a gene: 4. The CDR3 sequence is CASSWGQEYTEAFF. The CDR3 DNA reads TGTGCCAGCAGCTGGGGACAGGAGTACACTGAAGCTTTCTTT. The full variable domain, in which reference TRBV7-8 and TRBJ1-1 provide the parts outside the CDR3, is GAGVSQSPRYKVAKRGQDVALRCDPISGHVSLFWYQQALGQGPEFLTYFQNEAQLDKSGLPSDRFFAERPEGSVSTLKIQRTQQEDSAVYLCASSWGQEYTEAFFGQGTRLTVV.

J is TRBJ1-1 and V is TRBV14, with D possibly being TRBD1 (5 bases). This CDR3 contains 12 residues. The V gene lost 5 bases and the J gene lost 7 bases, with 11 bases spanning the gap. Per the germline V gene, CDR1 is SGHDN and CDR2 is FVKESK. Written as DNA, the CDR3 is TGTGCCAGCAGCGGGAGGGACCGTGAAGCTTTCTTT. It codes for CASSGRDREAFF.

The chain recombines TRBV9 with TRBJ2-5, with TRBD1 matching over 10 bases. There are 16 residues in the CDR3. V gave up 4 bases and J gave up 7 bases; unmatched junction bases: 13. Germline-derived CDR1 and CDR2 are SGDLS and YYNGEE. CDR3 nucleotides: TGTGCCAGCAGCAGCCGCGACAGGGGGCAGGTTGGGACCCAGTACTTC. Its translation: CASSSRDRGQVGTQYF.

The chain recombines TRBV27 with TRBJ2-7; tentative D call: TRBD2 (6 bases). The CDR3 is 15 amino acids. Looked up from germline, CDR1 is MNHEY and CDR2 is SMNVEV (reference sequence). V lost 4 bases and J 0 bases, leaving 13 bases between the germline ends. The CDR3 here is CASSSALADSYEQYF. CDR3 sequence (DNA): TGTGCCAGCAGTTCGGCTTTAGCGGACTCCTACGAGCAGTACTTC.

A word on this clone: A junction end diverges from the germline sequence, so it may reflect a read error. The V and J genes are TRBV7-8 and TRBJ2-7; D is unclear. The CDR3 has 12 amino acids. Germline CDR1 and CDR2: SGHVS and FQNEAQ. The CDR3 loop is CASSLASSEQYF. The CDR3, as DNA: TGTGCCAGCAGCTTAGCGTCCTCCGAGCAGTACTTC. Together with reference TRBV7-8 and TRBJ2-7, the CDR3 gives the full variable domain: GAGVSQSPRYKVAKRGQDVALRCDPISGHVSLFWYQQALGQGPEFLTYFQNEAQLDKSGLPSDRFFAERPEGSVSTLKIQRTQQEDSAVYLCASSLASSEQYFGPGTRLTVT.

The rearrangement uses TRBV19 and TRBJ1-1; 8 bases line up with TRBD1. Germline V gene data show CDR1 as LNHDA and CDR2 as SQIVND (reference sequence). The CDR3 spans 17 residues. Unmatched junction bases numbered 18, after V lost 7 bases and J lost 5 bases. As DNA, the CDR3 is TGTGCCAGTACCGCAATCGGACAGGGAACGGTGAGGACTGAAGCTTTCTTT. It codes for CASTAIGQGTVRTEAFF.

V is TRBV5-1 and J is TRBJ1-1; a possible D gene is TRBD1 (6 bases). Trimming shortened V by 0 bases and J by 4 bases, and 10 bases separated the two germline ends. Germline V gives CDR1 SGHRS, CDR2 YFSETQ. The CDR3 has 14 amino acids. The CDR3 loop is CASSLATGLTEAFF. DNA for the CDR3: TGCGCCAGCAGCTTGGCAACAGGGCTCACTGAAGCTTTCTTT.

The chain links TRBV28 to TRBJ1-2; D is ambiguous. V shed 3 bases and J shed 2 bases, with 10 bases lying between them. The germline CDR1 and CDR2 sequences are MDHEN and SYDVKM. This CDR3 is 14 amino acids long. The CDR3 protein is CASSLLGMNYGYTF. CDR3 in DNA: TGTGCCAGCAGTTTGCTAGGGATGAACTATGGCTACACCTTC.

The chain combines TRBV27 with TRBJ2-5, with a weak D call TRBD1 (6 bases). Looked up from germline, CDR1 is MNHEY and CDR2 is SMNVEV (reference sequence). V shed 3 bases and J shed 1 base, with 9 bases lying between them. CDR3 length: 14 residues. The CDR3 region is CASSFRGGQETQYF. CDR3 coding DNA: TGTGCCAGCAGTTTCCGAGGGGGCCAAGAGACCCAGTACTTC.